The 6 T cell receptor beta chains listed next were all sequenced from one sample in a study of T cell responses to AZD1222 COVID-19 vaccine (dated by TCRdb to 2020 to 2023). This specimen's time point label, interpreted: baseline before first vaccination. Libraries were built with the immunoSEQ multiplex PCR assay. The source is immuneACCESS, and TCRdb retained only in-frame sequences with V and J called. Part of the clones is not carried over; for the studies checked, unresolved V genes explain less than half of this, and the remainder is unexplained. This sample holds some 75,000 clones; about 88% were observed only once. Of the sample, approximately 11% falls within the top ten clones. The source material was peripheral blood, sampled on day 0 of AZD1222 vaccination. These receptors were collected from an adult in good health.

J is TRBJ1-5 and V is TRBV6-6; D not certain. CDR3 length: 14 amino acids. V shed 6 bases and J shed 0 bases, with 9 bases lying between them. Germline-derived CDR1 and CDR2 are MNHNY and SVGAGI (reference sequence). CDR3 loop: CASSHPYSNQPQHF. The CDR3 DNA reads TGTGCCAGCAGCCATCCCTATAGCAATCAGCCCCAGCATTTT.

V and J are TRBV5-5 and TRBJ2-3; 7 bases map to TRBD1. Germline V CDR1 and CDR2: SGHKS, YYEKEE (reference sequence). The CDR3 length is 15 residues. V lost 5 bases, J lost 0 bases, and 6 bases stayed unmatched. The CDR3 DNA follows: TGTGCCAGCAGTCTACAGGGGTTTAGCACAGATACGCAGTATTTT. It yields the protein CASSLQGFSTDTQYF.

V is TRBV6-4 and J is TRBJ2-3; 10 bases agree with TRBD1. The V gene's germline CDR1 is MRHNA and CDR2 SNTAGT. V shed 6 bases, J shed 8 bases, and the junction held 14 bases outside the gene matches. The CDR3 consists of 16 residues. CDR3: CASSDWDRGPRGTQYF. Written as DNA, the CDR3 is TGTGCCAGCAGCGATTGGGACAGGGGTCCCCGGGGTACGCAGTATTTT.

The chain employs TRBV18 and TRBJ1-6; 8 bases map to TRBD1. V gave up 4 bases and J gave up 8 bases; unmatched junction bases: 4. This CDR3 has 14 amino acids. Germline CDR1 and CDR2: KGHSH and LQKENI. The CDR3 DNA reads TGTGCCAGCTCACAGACAGGGGTCGATTCACCCCTCCACTTT. Encoded protein: CASSQTGVDSPLHF.

Turning to this clone: The sample contains more than one DNA sequence encoding this CDR3. The chain has TRBV7-6 and TRBJ1-2, with 10 bases lining up with TRBD1. The CDR3 totals 19 residues. Germline assignment: CDR1 SGHVS and CDR2 FNYEAQ. Trimming cost V 5 bases and J 7 bases; bases outside gene matches: 22. Here the CDR3 DNA reads TGTGCCAGCAGCCCAGGGGGGGGCGGGACAGGGGCCATACGACGTGGCTACACCTTC. It specifies CASSPGGGGTGAIRRGYTF.

The rearrangement links TRBV19 to TRBJ2-2; D remains ambiguous. Trimming pared 5 bases from V and 3 bases from J, leaving 22 bases between. The CDR3 is 18 residues long. Germline values: CDR1 LNHDA, CDR2 SQIVND (reference sequence). The CDR3 DNA follows: TGTGCCAGTAGTGTAGCAGTAACCCGGCGTCTGGACACCGGGGAGCTGTTTTTT. Translating gives CASSVAVTRRLDTGELFF.